This passage covers 8 T cell receptor beta chains from one sample sequenced in a study of control samples from healthy donors and cancer patients. Assay: immunoSEQ multiplex PCR; the TCRdb copy retains only in-frame clones and omits some. The profile covers fewer than 150,000 clones, with around 90% appearing a single time and less than 2.5% taken by the ten largest. What was sequenced was blood. All receptors come from a man between 18 and 35 years old in good health.

This clone occurred a few times. V is TRBV5-8 and J is TRBJ2-5, with TRBD1 matching 8 bases. The germline V gene has CDR1 SGHTS and CDR2 YDEGEE. Trimming took 3 bases from V and 5 from J; bases not matched to a gene: 9. The CDR3 spans 15 residues. The CDR3 is CASSWGQGAGETQYF. The CDR3 nucleotides are TGTGCCAGCAGCTGGGGCCAGGGGGCGGGGGAGACCCAGTACTTC.

V usage is TRBV6-5 and J usage is TRBJ1-6, with D tentatively TRBD1 (5 bases). V lost 0 bases and J 14 bases, leaving 20 bases between the germline ends. Germline V gene sequence: CDR1 MNHEY, CDR2 SVGAGI. The CDR3 is 16 amino acids. This chain's CDR3 is CASSYSIDMGGFTLHF. CDR3 bases: TGTGCCAGCAGTTACTCGATCGACATGGGGGGTTTCACCCTCCACTTT.

The chain is built from TRBV20-1 and TRBJ2-2; D uncertain. Germline loops: CDR1 DFQATT, CDR2 SNEGSKA (reference sequence). V was clipped by 3 bases and J by 0 bases, with 2 bases between them. The CDR3 is made up of 12 amino acids. The CDR3 reads CSASPNTGELFF. CDR3 nucleotide sequence: TGCAGTGCTAGTCCGAACACCGGGGAGCTGTTTTTT.

V gene TRBV5-1 combines with J gene TRBJ1-3; weak D call: TRBD1 (5 bases). Trimming pared 0 bases from V and 3 bases from J, leaving 13 bases between. Germline CDR1 is SGHRS and CDR2 is YFSETQ. The CDR3 is 16 amino acids. CDR3 amino acids: CASSLGDLLFGNTIYF. CDR3 nucleotides: TGCGCCAGCAGCTTGGGGGACCTGCTCTTTGGAAACACCATATATTTT.

V usage is TRBV29-1 and J usage is TRBJ1-2; 7 positions agree with TRBD1. Trimming at V came to 2 bases and at J to 0 bases, leaving 0 bases not matched to a gene. Germline CDR1 SQVTM, CDR2 ANQGSEA. The CDR3 consists of 13 residues. The CDR3 sequence: CSVETGANYGYTF. The CDR3 nucleotides are TGCAGCGTTGAAACAGGGGCTAACTATGGCTACACCTTC.

The J gene is TRBJ2-5, the V gene TRBV3-1 (or the pseudogene TRBV3-2), with a tentative D call TRBD1 (5 bases). The CDR3 runs to 12 residues. Germline-derived CDR1 and CDR2 are LGHDT and YNNKEL (reference sequence). V was shortened by 8 bases and J by 2 bases, with 9 bases between the two germline ends. CDR3: CASQTVQETQYF. CDR3 coding DNA: TGTGCCAGCCAGACAGTACAAGAGACCCAGTACTTC.

The rearrangement joins TRBV2 to TRBJ2-3; perhaps TRBD2 as D (5 bases). This CDR3 comprises 16 residues. Germline V lookup: CDR1 SNHLY, CDR2 FYNNEI. Trimming removed 0 bases at V and 1 base at J, with 11 bases between. CDR3 in amino acids: CASSEALRTGTDTQYF. The CDR3 DNA reads TGTGCCAGCAGTGAAGCGCTGAGGACTGGCACAGATACGCAGTATTTT.

The V and J genes are TRBV2 and TRBJ1-5; D gene uncertain. The germline gives CDR1 SNHLY, CDR2 FYNNEI. The CDR3 has 14 residues. Trimming removed 4 bases from V and 3 bases from J, with 10 bases in between. The DNA of the CDR3 is TGTGCCAGCAGTGGCGACGGATACAATCAGCCCCAGCATTTT. Translation: CASSGDGYNQPQHF.